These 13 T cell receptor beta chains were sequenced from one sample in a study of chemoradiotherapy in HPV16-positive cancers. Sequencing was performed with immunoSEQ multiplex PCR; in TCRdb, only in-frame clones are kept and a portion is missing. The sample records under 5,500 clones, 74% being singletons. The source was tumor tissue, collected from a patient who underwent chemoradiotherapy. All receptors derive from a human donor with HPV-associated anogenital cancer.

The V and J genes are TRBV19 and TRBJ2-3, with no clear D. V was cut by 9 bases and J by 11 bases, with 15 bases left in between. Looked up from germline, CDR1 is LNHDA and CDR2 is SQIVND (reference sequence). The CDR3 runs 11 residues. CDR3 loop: CASPPRYGQYF. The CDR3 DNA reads TGTGCCAGCCCACCCAGGTACGGGCAGTATTTT.

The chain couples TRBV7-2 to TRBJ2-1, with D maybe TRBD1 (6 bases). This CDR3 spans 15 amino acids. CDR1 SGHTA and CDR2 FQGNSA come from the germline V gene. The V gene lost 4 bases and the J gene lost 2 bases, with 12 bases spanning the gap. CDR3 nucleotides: TGTGCCAGCAGCTCCAGGGGAAGGACCTACAATGAGCAGTTCTTC. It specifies CASSSRGRTYNEQFF.

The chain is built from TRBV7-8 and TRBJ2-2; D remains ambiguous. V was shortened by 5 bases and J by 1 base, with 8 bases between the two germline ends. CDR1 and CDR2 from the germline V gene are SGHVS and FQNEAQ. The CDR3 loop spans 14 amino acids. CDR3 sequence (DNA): TGTGCCAGCAGCACGGGCCTGAACACCGGGGAGCTGTTTTTT. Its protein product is CASSTGLNTGELFF.

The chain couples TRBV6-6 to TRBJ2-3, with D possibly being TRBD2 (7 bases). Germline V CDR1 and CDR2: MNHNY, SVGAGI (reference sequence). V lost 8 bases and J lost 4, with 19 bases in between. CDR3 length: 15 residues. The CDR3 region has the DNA TGTGCCAGCTCGGGTCCGGGGGGCAGTCCAGATACGCAGTATTTT. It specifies CASSGPGGSPDTQYF.

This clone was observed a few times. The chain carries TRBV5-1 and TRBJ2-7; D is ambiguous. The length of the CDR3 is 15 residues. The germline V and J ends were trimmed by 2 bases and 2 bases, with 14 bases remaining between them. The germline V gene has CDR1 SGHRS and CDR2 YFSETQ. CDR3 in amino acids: CASSFSDDPPYEQYF. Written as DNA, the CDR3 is TGCGCCAGCAGCTTTTCGGACGATCCACCCTACGAGCAGTACTTC. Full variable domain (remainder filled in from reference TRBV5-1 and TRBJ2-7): KAGVTQTPRYLIKTRGQQVTLSCSPISGHRSVSWYQQTPGQGLQFLFEYFSETQRNKGNFPGRFSGRQFSNSRSEMNVSTLELGDSALYLCASSFSDDPPYEQYFGPGTRLTVT.

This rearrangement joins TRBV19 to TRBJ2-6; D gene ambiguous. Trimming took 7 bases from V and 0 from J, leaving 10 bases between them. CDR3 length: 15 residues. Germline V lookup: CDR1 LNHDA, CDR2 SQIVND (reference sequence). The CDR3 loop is CASNFINSGANVLTF. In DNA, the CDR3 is TGTGCCAGTAACTTTATCAACTCTGGGGCCAACGTCCTGACTTTC.

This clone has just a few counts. CDR3 coding DNA: TGTGCCAGCAGCTTACGTTTCCTAGCGGGAGTTACAGATACGCAGTATTTT. This encodes CASSLRFLAGVTDTQYF. The V call is TRBV7-6, the J call TRBJ2-3; TRBD2 agrees at 10 bases. V was clipped by 2 bases and J by 3 bases; unmatched bases: 8. This CDR3 has 17 residues. Looked up from germline, CDR1 is SGHVS and CDR2 is FNYEAQ.

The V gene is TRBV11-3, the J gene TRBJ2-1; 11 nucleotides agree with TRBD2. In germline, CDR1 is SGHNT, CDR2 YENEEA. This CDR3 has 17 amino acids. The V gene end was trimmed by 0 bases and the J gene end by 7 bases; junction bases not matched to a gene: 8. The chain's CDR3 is CASSLDKLAGVDNEQFF. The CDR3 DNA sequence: TGTGCCAGCAGCTTAGATAAACTAGCGGGGGTTGATAATGAGCAGTTCTTC.

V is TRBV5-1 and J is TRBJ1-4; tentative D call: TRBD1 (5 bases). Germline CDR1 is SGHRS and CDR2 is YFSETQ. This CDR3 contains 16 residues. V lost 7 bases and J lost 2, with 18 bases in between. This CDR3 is CASSPGPSVTNEKLFF. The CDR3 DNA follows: TGCGCCAGCTCCCCGGGACCGAGCGTTACTAATGAAAAACTGTTTTTT.

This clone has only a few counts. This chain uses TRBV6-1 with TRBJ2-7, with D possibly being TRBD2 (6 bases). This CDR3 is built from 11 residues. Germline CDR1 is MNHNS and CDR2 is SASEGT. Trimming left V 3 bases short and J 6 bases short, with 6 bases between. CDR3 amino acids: CASSDSGEQYF. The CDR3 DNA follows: TGTGCCAGCAGTGATAGCGGCGAGCAGTACTTC.

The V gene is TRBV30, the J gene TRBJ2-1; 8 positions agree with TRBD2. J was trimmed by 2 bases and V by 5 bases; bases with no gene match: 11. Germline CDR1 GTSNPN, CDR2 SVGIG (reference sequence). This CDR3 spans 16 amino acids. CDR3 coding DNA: TGTGCCTGGGCGCCTTATCGTAGCGGGGCCTACAATGAGCAGTTCTTC. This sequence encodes CAWAPYRSGAYNEQFF.

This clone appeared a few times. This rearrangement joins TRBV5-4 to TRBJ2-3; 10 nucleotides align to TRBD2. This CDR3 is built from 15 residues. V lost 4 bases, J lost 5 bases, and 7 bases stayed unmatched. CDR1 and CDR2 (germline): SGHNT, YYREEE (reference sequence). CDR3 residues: CASSGIAGGLDTQYF. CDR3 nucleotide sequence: TGTGCCAGCAGCGGAATAGCGGGAGGATTAGATACGCAGTATTTT.

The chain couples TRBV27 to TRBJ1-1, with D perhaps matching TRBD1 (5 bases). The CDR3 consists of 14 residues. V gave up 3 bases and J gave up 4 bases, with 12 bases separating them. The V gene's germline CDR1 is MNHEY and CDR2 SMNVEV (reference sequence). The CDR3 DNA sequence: TGTGCCAGCAGTTTGCAGGGTTTCAGCACTGAAGCTTTCTTT. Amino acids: CASSLQGFSTEAFF.